The 8 T cell receptor beta chains below all came from one sample that was sequenced in a study of CD4 and CD8 cells across lung adenocarcinoma regions. TCRdb recomputed calls from the PCR reads with MiXCR, one row per CDR3 protein. The sample contains 4,500 to 6,500 distinct CDR3 sequences, 60% to 80% of which appear only once. The sequencing sample was made of CD4+ T cells from the center of a lung tumor. Receptors were obtained from a female donor with lung adenocarcinoma. The CD4 and CD8 labels of this study may be unreliable.

This CDR3 reads CASSPGRVVGPKNIQYF. The CDR3 DNA reads TGCGCCAGCAGCCCTGGACGGGTCGTCGGGCCCAAAAACATTCAGTACTTC. This rearrangement joins TRBV4-1 to TRBJ2-4; D not certain. The V gene lost 4 bases and the J gene lost 2 bases, with 18 bases spanning the gap. CDR3 length: 17 amino acids. CDR1 MGHRA and CDR2 YSYEKL come from the germline V gene.

For the CDR3, the DNA is TGTGCCAGCAGTGAATTTGGGGGGAACTATGGCTACACCTTC. It encodes CASSEFGGNYGYTF. V usage is TRBV6-1 and J usage is TRBJ1-2; a possible D gene is TRBD1 (5 bases). Germline assignment: CDR1 MNHNS and CDR2 SASEGT. Trimming took off 2 bases at V and 2 bases at J, with 9 bases between the two ends. There are 14 residues in the CDR3.

The rearrangement links TRBV6-1 to TRBJ1-3; 11 bases fit TRBD1. Germline CDR1 MNHNS, CDR2 SASEGT. V lost 7 bases, J lost 7 bases, and 15 bases stayed unmatched. This CDR3 has 17 amino acids. CDR3 in DNA: TGTGCCAGCAAAACTACCGGGACAGGGGGAAGATTCAACACCATATATTTT. Protein: CASKTTGTGGRFNTIYF.

This clonotype was observed once. This chain connects TRBV6-1 to TRBJ2-5; D unresolved. The CDR3 has 12 amino acids. Germline V gene data show CDR1 as MNHNS and CDR2 as SASEGT. V was shortened by 6 bases and J by 4 bases, with 9 bases between the two germline ends. The CDR3 DNA reads TGTGCCAGCAGGGTCCAGCGAGAGACCCAGTACTTC. Its protein product is CASRVQRETQYF.

The chain is built from TRBV6-5 and TRBJ2-5; 9 bases align to TRBD2. The J call may be faulty, since TRBJ2-7 better matches the DNA end. The CDR3 extends over 15 amino acids. The germline V gene has CDR1 MNHEY and CDR2 SVGAGI. CDR3 sequence (DNA): TGTGCCAGCAGTTACGCGGGAGGGAAATACTACGAGCAGTACTTC. The encoded protein is CASSYAGGKYYEQYF.

V is TRBV6-1 and J is TRBJ2-1; 8 bases are a match to TRBD2. This CDR3 region has 15 residues. CDR1 and CDR2 from the germline V gene are MNHNS and SASEGT. V was clipped by 3 bases and J by 0 bases; unmatched bases: 1. Written as DNA, the CDR3 is TGTGCCAGCAGTGAGCGGGAGGCCTCCTACAATGAGCAGTTCTTC. Its translation: CASSEREASYNEQFF.

This chain links TRBV11-2 with TRBJ2-1; 7 bases are shared with TRBD1. The tail of the sequence fits TRBJ2-7 better, so the J call may be wrong. The CDR3 is 15 residues long. Per the germline V gene, CDR1 is SGHAT and CDR2 is FQNNGV. The CDR3 DNA follows: TGTGCCAGCAGCCCCCTGAGACAGGGTACCTACGAGCAGTACTTC. Translating gives CASSPLRQGTYEQYF.

The CDR3 nucleotides are TGTGCCAGCAGATTAGGGCGGGAGACCCAGTACTTC. This encodes CASRLGRETQYF. The chain employs TRBV6-5 and TRBJ2-5; unclear D gene. This CDR3 contains 12 residues. Trimming stripped 6 bases from V and 5 bases from J, with 10 bases between. The germline V gene encodes CDR1 MNHEY and CDR2 SVGAGI.